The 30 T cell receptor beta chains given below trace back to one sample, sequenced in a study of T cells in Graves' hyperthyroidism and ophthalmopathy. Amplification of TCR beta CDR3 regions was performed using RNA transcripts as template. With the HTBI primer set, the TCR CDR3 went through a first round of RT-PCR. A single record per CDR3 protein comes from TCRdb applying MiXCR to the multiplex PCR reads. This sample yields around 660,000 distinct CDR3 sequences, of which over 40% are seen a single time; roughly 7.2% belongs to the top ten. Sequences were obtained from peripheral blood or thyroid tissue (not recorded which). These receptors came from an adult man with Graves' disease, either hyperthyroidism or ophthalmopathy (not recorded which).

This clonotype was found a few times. The CDR3 is CASSPGRQGQRRSYGYTF. The CDR3 bases are TGTGCCAGCAGCCCAGGGCGACAGGGACAGCGCAGGAGCTATGGCTACACCTTC. The genes are TRBV7-9 and TRBJ1-2; 7 bases match TRBD1. The CDR3 totals 18 residues. V gave up 5 bases and J gave up 4 bases; unmatched junction bases: 19. Germline V gene sequence: CDR1 SEHNR, CDR2 FQNEAQ (reference sequence).

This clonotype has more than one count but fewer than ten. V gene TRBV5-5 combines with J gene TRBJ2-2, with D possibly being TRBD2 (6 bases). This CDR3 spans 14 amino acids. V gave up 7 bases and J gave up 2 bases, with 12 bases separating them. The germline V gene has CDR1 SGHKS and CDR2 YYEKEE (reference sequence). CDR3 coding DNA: TGTGCCAGCGGGTCTAGCGCAAACACCGGGGAGCTGTTTTTT. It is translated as CASGSSANTGELFF.

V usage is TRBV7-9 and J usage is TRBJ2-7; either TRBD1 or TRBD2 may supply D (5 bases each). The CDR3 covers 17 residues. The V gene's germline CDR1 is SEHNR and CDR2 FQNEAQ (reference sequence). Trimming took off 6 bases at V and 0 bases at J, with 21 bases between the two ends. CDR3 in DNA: TGTGCCAGCAGTGATATCAGCCCCGGGACGGACTCCTACGAGCAGTACTTC. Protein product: CASSDISPGTDSYEQYF.

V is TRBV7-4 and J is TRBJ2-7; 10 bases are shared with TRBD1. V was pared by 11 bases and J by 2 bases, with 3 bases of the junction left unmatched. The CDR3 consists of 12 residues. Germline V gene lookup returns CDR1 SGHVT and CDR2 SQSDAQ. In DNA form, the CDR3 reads TGTGCCTTGGGACAGGGGCCCTACGAGCAGTACTTC. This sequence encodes CALGQGPYEQYF.

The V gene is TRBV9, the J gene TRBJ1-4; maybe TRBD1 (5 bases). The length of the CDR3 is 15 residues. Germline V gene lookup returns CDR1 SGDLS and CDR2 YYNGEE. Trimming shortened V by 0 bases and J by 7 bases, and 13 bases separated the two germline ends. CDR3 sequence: CASSVGQQVSEKLFF. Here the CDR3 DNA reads TGTGCCAGCAGCGTAGGACAGCAAGTTTCTGAAAAACTGTTTTTT.

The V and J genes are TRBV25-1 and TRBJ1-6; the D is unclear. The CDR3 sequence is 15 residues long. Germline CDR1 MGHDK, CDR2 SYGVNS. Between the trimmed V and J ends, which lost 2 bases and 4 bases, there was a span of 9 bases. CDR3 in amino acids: CASSEERVYNSPLHF. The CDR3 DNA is TGTGCCAGCAGTGAAGAAAGGGTGTATAATTCACCCCTCCACTTT. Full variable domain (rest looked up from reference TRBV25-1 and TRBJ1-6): EADIYQTPRYLVIGTGKKITLECSQTMGHDKMYWYQQDPGMELHLIHYSYGVNSTEKGDLSSESTVSRIRTEHFPLTLESARPSHTSQYLCASSEERVYNSPLHFGNGTRLTVT.

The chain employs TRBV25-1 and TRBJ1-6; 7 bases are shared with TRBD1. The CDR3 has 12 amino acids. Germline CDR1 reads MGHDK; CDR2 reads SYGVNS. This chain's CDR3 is CARANRGSPLHF. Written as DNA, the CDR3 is TGTGCTAGAGCAAACAGGGGTTCACCCCTCCACTTT.

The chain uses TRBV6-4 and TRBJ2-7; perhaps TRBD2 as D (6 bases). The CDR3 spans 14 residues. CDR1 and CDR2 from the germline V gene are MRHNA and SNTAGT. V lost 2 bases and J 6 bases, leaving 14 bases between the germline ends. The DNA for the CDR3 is TGTGCCAGCAGTGACGAGGGGACTGCCGGCGAGCAGTACTTC. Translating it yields CASSDEGTAGEQYF.

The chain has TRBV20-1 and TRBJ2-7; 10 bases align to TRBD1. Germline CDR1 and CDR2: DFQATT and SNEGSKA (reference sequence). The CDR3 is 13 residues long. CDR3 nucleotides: TGCATCCCCTCGGGGACAGGGGAGAATGGGCAGTACTTC. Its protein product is CIPSGTGENGQYF.

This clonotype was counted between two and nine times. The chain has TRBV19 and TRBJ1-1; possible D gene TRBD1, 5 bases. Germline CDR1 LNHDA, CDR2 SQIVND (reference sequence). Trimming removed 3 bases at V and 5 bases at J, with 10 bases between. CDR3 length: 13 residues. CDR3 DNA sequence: TGTGCCAGTAGTATTGACCAGGGAACTGAAGCTTTCTTT. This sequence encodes CASSIDQGTEAFF.

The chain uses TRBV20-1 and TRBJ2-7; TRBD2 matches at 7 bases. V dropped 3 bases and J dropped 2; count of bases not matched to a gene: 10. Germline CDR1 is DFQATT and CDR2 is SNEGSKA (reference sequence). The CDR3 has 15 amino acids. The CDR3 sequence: CSASPLAGDPYEQYF. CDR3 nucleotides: TGCAGTGCTAGCCCCCTGGCGGGAGATCCCTACGAGCAGTACTTC.

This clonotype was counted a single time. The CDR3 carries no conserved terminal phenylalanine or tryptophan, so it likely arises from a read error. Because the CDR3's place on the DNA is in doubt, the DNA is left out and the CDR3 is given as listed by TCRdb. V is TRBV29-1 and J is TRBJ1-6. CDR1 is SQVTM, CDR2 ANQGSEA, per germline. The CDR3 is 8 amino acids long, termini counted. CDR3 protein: CSVEDLPS.

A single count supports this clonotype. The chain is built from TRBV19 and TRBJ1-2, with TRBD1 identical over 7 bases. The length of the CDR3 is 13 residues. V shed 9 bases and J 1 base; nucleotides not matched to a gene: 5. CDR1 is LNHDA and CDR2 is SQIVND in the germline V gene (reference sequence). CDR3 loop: CASTQGFNYGYTF. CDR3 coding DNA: TGTGCCAGCACACAGGGGTTTAACTATGGCTACACCTTC.

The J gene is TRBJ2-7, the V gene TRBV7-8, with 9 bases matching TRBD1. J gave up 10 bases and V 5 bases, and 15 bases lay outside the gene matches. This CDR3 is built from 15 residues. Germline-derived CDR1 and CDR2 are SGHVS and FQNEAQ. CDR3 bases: TGTGCCAGCAGCCGAGGACAGGGGTACAATCAGCCCCAGTACTTC. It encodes CASSRGQGYNQPQYF.

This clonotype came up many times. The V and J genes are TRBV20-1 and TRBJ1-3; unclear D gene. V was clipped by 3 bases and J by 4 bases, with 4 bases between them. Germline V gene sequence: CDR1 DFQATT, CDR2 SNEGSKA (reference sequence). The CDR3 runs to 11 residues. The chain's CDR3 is CSASPGNTIYF. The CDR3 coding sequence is TGCAGTGCTAGTCCCGGAAACACCATATATTTT.

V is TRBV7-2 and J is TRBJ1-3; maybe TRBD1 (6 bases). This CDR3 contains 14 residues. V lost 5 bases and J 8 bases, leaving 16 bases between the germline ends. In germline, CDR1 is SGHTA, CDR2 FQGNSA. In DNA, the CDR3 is TGTGCCAGCAGCCAAGAAACAGGGAAATACACCATATATTTT. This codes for CASSQETGKYTIYF.

The CDR3: CAWSKTGGTYEQYF. The CDR3 bases are TGTGCCTGGAGTAAGACAGGGGGAACCTACGAGCAGTACTTC. V is TRBV30 and J is TRBJ2-7; 9 bases match TRBD1. The CDR3 sequence is 14 residues long. The germline V gene encodes CDR1 GTSNPN and CDR2 SVGIG (reference sequence). V lost 2 bases, J lost 2 bases, and 4 bases stayed unmatched. The whole variable domain, remainder taken from reference TRBV30 and TRBJ2-7, is SQTIHQWPATLVQPVGSPLSLECTVEGTSNPNLYWYRQAAGRGLQLLFYSVGIGQISSEVPQNLSASRPQDRQFILSSKKLLLSDSGFYLCAWSKTGGTYEQYFGPGTRLTVT.

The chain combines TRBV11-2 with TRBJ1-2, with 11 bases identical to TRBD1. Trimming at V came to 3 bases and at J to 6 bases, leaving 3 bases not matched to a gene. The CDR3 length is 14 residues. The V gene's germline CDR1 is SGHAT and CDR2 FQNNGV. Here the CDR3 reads CASSLDRGRNGYTF. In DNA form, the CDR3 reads TGTGCCAGCAGCTTGGACAGGGGGCGGAATGGCTACACCTTC.

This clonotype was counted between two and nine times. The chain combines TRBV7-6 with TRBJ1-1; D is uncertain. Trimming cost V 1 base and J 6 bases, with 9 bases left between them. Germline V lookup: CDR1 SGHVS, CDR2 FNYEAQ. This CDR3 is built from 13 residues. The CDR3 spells CASSLVGSAEAFF. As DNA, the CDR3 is TGTGCCAGCAGCTTAGTAGGGTCGGCTGAAGCTTTCTTT. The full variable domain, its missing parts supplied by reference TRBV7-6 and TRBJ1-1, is GAGVSQSPRYKVTKRGQDVALRCDPISGHVSLYWYRQALGQGPEFLTYFNYEAQQDKSGLPNDRFSAERPEGSISTLTIQRTEQRDSAMYRCASSLVGSAEAFFGQGTRLTVV.

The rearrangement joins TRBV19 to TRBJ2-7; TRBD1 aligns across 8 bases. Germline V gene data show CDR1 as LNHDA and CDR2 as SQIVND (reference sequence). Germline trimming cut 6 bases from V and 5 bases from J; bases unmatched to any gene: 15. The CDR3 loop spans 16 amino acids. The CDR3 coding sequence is TGTGCCAGTAGCCGATTGGGTGGCCAGGGGGCGAACGAGCAGTACTTC. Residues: CASSRLGGQGANEQYF.

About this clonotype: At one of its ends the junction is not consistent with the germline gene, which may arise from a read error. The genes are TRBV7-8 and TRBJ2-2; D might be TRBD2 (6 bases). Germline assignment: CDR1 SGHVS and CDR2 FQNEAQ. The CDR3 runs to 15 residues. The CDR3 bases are TGTGCCAGCAGCCAAGTGTGGACTAACACCGAGGAGCTGTTTTTT. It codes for CASSQVWTNTEELFF.

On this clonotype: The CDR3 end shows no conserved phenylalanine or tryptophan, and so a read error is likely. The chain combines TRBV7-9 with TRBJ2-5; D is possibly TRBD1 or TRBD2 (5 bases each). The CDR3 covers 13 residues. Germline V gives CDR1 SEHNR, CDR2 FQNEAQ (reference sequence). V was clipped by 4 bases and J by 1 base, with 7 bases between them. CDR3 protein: CASSWDLQETQYR. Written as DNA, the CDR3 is TGTGCCAGCAGCTGGGACCTCCAAGAGACCCAGTACAGA.

The CDR3 DNA follows: TGCAGCGTTGCCCTGCGCGTCCTGACTTTC. This codes for CSVALRVLTF. This chain connects TRBV29-1 to TRBJ2-6; D call uncertain. This CDR3 is 10 amino acids long. Per germline, CDR1 SQVTM and CDR2 ANQGSEA. V lost 4 bases, J lost 12 bases, and 7 bases lay in between.

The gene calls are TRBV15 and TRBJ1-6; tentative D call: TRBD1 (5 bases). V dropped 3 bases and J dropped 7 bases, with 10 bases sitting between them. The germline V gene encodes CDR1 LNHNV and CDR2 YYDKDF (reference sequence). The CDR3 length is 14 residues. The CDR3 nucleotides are TGTGCCACCAGCAGCGGGACGGAGAATTCACCCCTCCACTTT. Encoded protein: CATSSGTENSPLHF. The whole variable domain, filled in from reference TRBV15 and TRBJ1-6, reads DAMVIQNPRYQVTQFGKPVTLSCSQTLNHNVMYWYQQKSSQAPKLLFHYYDKDFNNEADTPDNFQSRRPNTSFCFLDIRSPGLGDTAMYLCATSSGTENSPLHFGNGTRLTVT.

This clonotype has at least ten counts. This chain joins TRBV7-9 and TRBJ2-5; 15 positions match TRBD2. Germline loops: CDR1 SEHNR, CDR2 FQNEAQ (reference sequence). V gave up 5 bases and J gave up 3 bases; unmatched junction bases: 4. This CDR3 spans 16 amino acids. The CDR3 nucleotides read TGTGCCAGCAGCCCCGGGACTAGCGGGAGGAAAGAGACCCAGTACTTC. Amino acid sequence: CASSPGTSGRKETQYF.

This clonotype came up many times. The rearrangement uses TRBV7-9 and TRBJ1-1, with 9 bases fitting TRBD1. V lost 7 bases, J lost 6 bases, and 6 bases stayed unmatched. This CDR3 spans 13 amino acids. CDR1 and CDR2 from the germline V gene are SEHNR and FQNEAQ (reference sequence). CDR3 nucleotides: TGTGCCAGCACCGGGACAGGGAGCCCTGAAGCTTTCTTT. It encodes CASTGTGSPEAFF.

The CDR3, as DNA: TGTGCCAGCAGCGCCAAAGGACTAGCGGGATGGGCAGAGACCCAGTACTTC. Its translation: CASSAKGLAGWAETQYF. This chain uses TRBV9 with TRBJ2-5; 12 bases fit TRBD2. From germline, CDR1 is SGDLS and CDR2 YYNGEE. CDR3 length: 17 residues. Germline trimming cut 3 bases from V and 4 bases from J; bases unmatched to any gene: 10.

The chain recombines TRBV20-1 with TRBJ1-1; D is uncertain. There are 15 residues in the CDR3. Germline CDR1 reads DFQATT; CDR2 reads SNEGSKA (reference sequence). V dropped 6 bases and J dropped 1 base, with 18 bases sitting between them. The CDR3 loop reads CSASRSSRPNTEAFF. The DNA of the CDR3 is TGCAGTGCCTCACGATCCTCTCGCCCGAACACTGAAGCTTTCTTT.

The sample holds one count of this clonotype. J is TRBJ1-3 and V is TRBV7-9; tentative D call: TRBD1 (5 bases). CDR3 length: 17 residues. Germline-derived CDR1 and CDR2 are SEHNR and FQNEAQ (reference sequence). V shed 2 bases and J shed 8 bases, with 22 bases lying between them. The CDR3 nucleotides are TGTGCCAGCAGCTTACCGGGGGTTCCCGGCTATGGCTACACCATATATTTT. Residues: CASSLPGVPGYGYTIYF.

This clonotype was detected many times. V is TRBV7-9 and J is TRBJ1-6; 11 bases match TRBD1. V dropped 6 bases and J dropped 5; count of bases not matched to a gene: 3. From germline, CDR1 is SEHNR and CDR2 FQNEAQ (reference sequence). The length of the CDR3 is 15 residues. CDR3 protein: CASRLDRGHNSPLHF. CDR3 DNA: TGTGCCAGCAGACTGGACAGGGGGCATAATTCACCCCTCCACTTT.